One sample yielded the 29 T cell receptor beta chains listed below, sequenced in a study of blood T cells in healthy people across ages. Sample-barcoded 5' priming and a J-beta primer mix drove a second PCR of roughly 7 to 11 cycles. TCRdb recomputed calls from the 5' RACE reads with MiXCR, one row per CDR3 protein. This sample has about 1.8 million distinct CDR3 sequences, with about 49% found just once. Sequenced sample: blood. Receptors were obtained from a woman between 40 and 55 years old in good health.

The rearrangement joins TRBV21-1 to TRBJ1-4. TRBV21-1 is flagged as a pseudogene. CDR3 length: 14 residues. The CDR3 spells CASGLDGKNEKLFF. In DNA form, the CDR3 reads TGTGCCAGCGGACTGGACGGAAAAAATGAAAAACTGTTTTTT.

J is TRBJ2-5 and V is TRBV3-1; D is uncertain. CDR1 LGHDT and CDR2 YNNKEL come from the germline V gene (reference sequence). The CDR3 covers 15 residues. Between the trimmed V and J ends, which lost 4 bases and 2 bases, there was a span of 14 bases. CDR3 coding DNA: TGTGCCAGCAGCCCAACATTAGCCCAACAAGAGACCCAGTACTTC. This sequence encodes CASSPTLAQQETQYF.

The V gene is TRBV19, the J gene TRBJ2-7, with a possible D match to TRBD2 (5 bases). The CDR3 extends over 14 amino acids. With 5 bases removed from V and 1 base from J, the gap between germline ends came to 12 bases. Looked up from germline, CDR1 is LNHDA and CDR2 is SQIVND (reference sequence). Written as DNA, the CDR3 is TGTGCCAGTAGTTATAACGGCGGGTCCTACGAGCAGTACTTC. Encoded protein: CASSYNGGSYEQYF.

This clonotype was seen a handful of times. This sequence joins TRBV5-1 and TRBJ2-5; 9 positions agree with TRBD1. V lost 0 bases and J lost 5; bases outside the gene matches: 5. Germline V CDR1 and CDR2: SGHRS, YFSETQ. CDR3 size: 15 residues. CDR3 sequence reads: CASSLGAQGAETQYF. CDR3 coding DNA: TGCGCCAGCAGCTTGGGAGCACAGGGGGCCGAGACCCAGTACTTC. Full variable domain (remainder filled in from reference TRBV5-1 and TRBJ2-5): KAGVTQTPRYLIKTRGQQVTLSCSPISGHRSVSWYQQTPGQGLQFLFEYFSETQRNKGNFPGRFSGRQFSNSRSEMNVSTLELGDSALYLCASSLGAQGAETQYFGPGTRLLVL.

This chain joins TRBV20-1 and TRBJ1-2; a weak D match, TRBD1 (5 bases). Germline V CDR1 and CDR2: DFQATT, SNEGSKA (reference sequence). The CDR3 covers 12 residues. Trimming removed 1 base at V and 6 bases at J, with 9 bases between. CDR3 sequence: CSARGGIDGYTF. CDR3 DNA: TGCAGTGCTAGAGGGGGGATAGATGGCTACACCTTC.

In regard to this clonotype: One junction end does not reproduce the germline sequence, and a read error may be involved. The chain carries TRBV7-2 and TRBJ2-3, with D unresolved. This CDR3 spans 12 amino acids. Looked up from germline, CDR1 is SGHTA and CDR2 is FQGNSA. As DNA, the CDR3 is TGTGCCAGCAGCAGGCAATCTCATACGCGGTATTTT. This sequence encodes CASSRQSHTRYF.

Here the CDR3 DNA reads TGTGCCAGCAGCACTCGAGCGGGGGGCTCGGTCTACGAGCAGTACTTC. Translating gives CASSTRAGGSVYEQYF. The chain combines TRBV13 with TRBJ2-7; 9 bases align to TRBD2. Germline V gene sequence: CDR1 PRHDT, CDR2 FYEKMQ (reference sequence). CDR3 length: 16 amino acids. Trimming took 5 bases from V and 3 from J; bases not matched to a gene: 11.

The chain employs TRBV27 and TRBJ2-3; 10 bases fit TRBD2. The V segment lost 7 bases and the J segment 6 bases; nucleotides outside the gene matches: 7. The CDR3 is 14 residues long. The V gene's germline CDR1 is MNHEY and CDR2 SMNVEV (reference sequence). CDR3 amino acids: CASTLAGARDTQYF. CDR3 nucleotide sequence: TGTGCCAGCACCCTAGCGGGGGCGAGGGATACGCAGTATTTT.

The chain combines TRBV5-1 with TRBJ1-4; D is unclear. This CDR3 spans 16 amino acids. V gave up 0 bases and J gave up 8 bases, with 17 bases separating them. Germline-derived CDR1 and CDR2 are SGHRS and YFSETQ. This CDR3 reads CASSLVGSGVVEKLFF. For the CDR3, the DNA is TGCGCCAGCAGCTTGGTTGGCTCCGGTGTAGTCGAAAAACTGTTTTTT.

The chain joins TRBV7-2 to TRBJ2-5; D might be TRBD1 (6 bases). The CDR3 totals 14 residues. The V gene's germline CDR1 is SGHTA and CDR2 FQGNSA. Trimming stripped 5 bases from V and 11 bases from J, with 21 bases between. The CDR3, as DNA: TGTGCCAGCAGCAGCCGGGACATACGCAATGAGCAGTACTTC. Amino acids: CASSSRDIRNEQYF. The full variable domain, with the rest looked up from reference TRBV7-2 and TRBJ2-5, is GAGVSQSPSNKVTEKGKDVELRCDPISGHTALYWYRQSLGQGLEFLIYFQGNSAPDKSGLPSDRFSAERTGGSVSTLTIQRTQQEDSAVYLCASSSRDIRNEQYFGPGTRLLVL.

The chain employs TRBV7-3 and TRBJ2-1; 9 positions match TRBD1. From germline, CDR1 is SGHTA and CDR2 FQGTGA. Trimming cost V 5 bases and J 10 bases; bases outside gene matches: 9. The CDR3 spans 14 residues. The CDR3 DNA reads as TGTGCCAGCAGCCGGGGACAGGGCCCAAGGGAGCAGTTCTTC. Amino acids: CASSRGQGPREQFF.

This rearrangement joins TRBV4-2 to TRBJ1-2, with 8 bases fitting TRBD1. V lost 4 bases, J lost 5 bases, and 12 bases stayed unmatched. This CDR3 region has 16 residues. Per germline, CDR1 LGHNA and CDR2 YNFKEQ. The CDR3 DNA is TGTGCCAGCAGCCGAGAGATGACAGGGGAAATTTATGGCTACACCTTC. Its protein is CASSREMTGEIYGYTF.

This clonotype has only a few counts. The chain employs TRBV6-1 and TRBJ1-2; a weak D match, TRBD1 (5 bases). CDR1 is MNHNS and CDR2 is SASEGT in the germline V gene. The CDR3 contains 14 residues. V lost 4 bases, J lost 3 bases, and 12 bases lay in between. The CDR3 reads CASSGVQGDYGYTF. CDR3 coding DNA: TGTGCCAGCAGTGGCGTCCAGGGAGACTATGGCTACACCTTC.

A few counts support this clonotype. This chain connects TRBV14 to TRBJ1-2; D remains unclear. Trimming left V 2 bases short and J 7 bases short, with 17 bases between. Germline values: CDR1 SGHDN, CDR2 FVKESK. CDR3 length: 15 amino acids. The CDR3 DNA is TGTGCCAGCAGCCAAAGGACCCCTGACATCTCTGGCTACACCTTC. This gives the protein CASSQRTPDISGYTF.

This clonotype was seen a handful of times. V is TRBV6-2 or TRBV6-3 and J is TRBJ2-1; D is unclear. V lost 4 bases to trimming and J lost 4 bases, with 11 bases between them. The CDR3 spans 14 residues. Per the germline V gene, CDR1 is MNHEY and CDR2 is SVGEGT. The CDR3 nucleotides are TGTGCCAGCAGTTCAAACAGATTATACAATGAGCAGTTCTTC. It specifies CASSSNRLYNEQFF.

This chain joins TRBV20-1 and TRBJ1-5; unclear D gene. The V end lost 6 bases, the J end lost 3 bases, and 15 bases lay between the germline ends. The CDR3 contains 14 residues. CDR1 and CDR2 from the germline V gene are DFQATT and SNEGSKA (reference sequence). CDR3 DNA sequence: TGCAGTGCCCCCCGGGGAGGGTACAATCAGCCCCAGCATTTT. Its protein product is CSAPRGGYNQPQHF.

The chain joins TRBV3-1 to TRBJ1-2; D gene ambiguous. The CDR3 covers 13 residues. Looked up from germline, CDR1 is LGHDT and CDR2 is YNNKEL (reference sequence). Trimming shortened V by 4 bases and J by 3 bases, and 9 bases separated the two germline ends. This CDR3 is CASSPRMDYGYTF. The CDR3 coding sequence is TGTGCCAGCAGCCCGCGGATGGACTATGGCTACACCTTC.

The V call is TRBV5-1, the J call TRBJ2-7, with D perhaps being TRBD1 or TRBD2 (5 bases each). This CDR3 has 15 residues. V was shortened by 0 bases and J by 7 bases, with 17 bases between the two germline ends. Germline CDR1 SGHRS, CDR2 YFSETQ. CDR3 region: CASSLAGAVYNEQYF. The CDR3 DNA is TGCGCCAGCAGCTTGGCCGGGGCCGTCTACAATGAGCAGTACTTC.

The chain has TRBV5-1 and TRBJ2-5; D perhaps matches TRBD2 (6 bases). The CDR3 spans 15 residues. Germline V lookup: CDR1 SGHRS, CDR2 YFSETQ. V was shortened by 0 bases and J by 3 bases, with 12 bases between the two germline ends. The CDR3 loop reads CASSLASAGKETQYF. CDR3 DNA sequence: TGCGCCAGCAGCTTGGCCTCGGCGGGGAAAGAGACCCAGTACTTC.

This chain links TRBV7-2 with TRBJ2-5, with D maybe TRBD2 (6 bases). This CDR3 region has 15 residues. Germline loops: CDR1 SGHTA, CDR2 FQGNSA. V gave up 1 base and J gave up 5 bases, with 14 bases separating them. The chain's CDR3 is CASSLVTSSYETQYF. The CDR3 DNA sequence: TGTGCCAGCAGCTTAGTCACTAGCTCTTACGAGACCCAGTACTTC.

In this sample, this clonotype turned up a few times. V gene TRBV28 combines with J gene TRBJ2-7; maybe TRBD1 (5 bases). This CDR3 region has 13 residues. V was shortened by 8 bases and J by 7 bases, with 18 bases between the two germline ends. Per germline, CDR1 MDHEN and CDR2 SYDVKM. This CDR3 reads CASGPGLLREQYF. In DNA form, the CDR3 reads TGTGCCAGCGGGCCAGGGTTACTTCGTGAGCAGTACTTC.

Only a few counts were recorded for this clonotype. V is TRBV29-1 and J is TRBJ2-1; 8 bases are shared with TRBD2. There are 12 residues in the CDR3. The V segment lost 6 bases and the J segment 9 bases; nucleotides outside the gene matches: 7. The germline gives CDR1 SQVTM, CDR2 ANQGSEA. Here the CDR3 DNA reads TGCAGCGTCGCGGGACTAGTTGCTGAGCAGTTCTTC. Residues: CSVAGLVAEQFF.

The V gene is TRBV7-2, the J gene TRBJ2-1, with 9 bases fitting TRBD2. The trim removed 1 base at V and 6 bases at J, leaving 7 bases unmatched. The CDR3 sequence is 16 residues long. Germline CDR1 and CDR2: SGHTA and FQGNSA. The CDR3 spells CASSLDLRGGPNEQFF. In nucleotides, the CDR3 is TGTGCCAGCAGCTTAGATCTGCGGGGGGGCCCCAATGAGCAGTTCTTC.

The chain uses TRBV4-1 and TRBJ2-1; tentatively, D is TRBD1 or TRBD2 (5 bases each). CDR1 is MGHRA and CDR2 is YSYEKL in the germline V gene. V gave up 1 base and J gave up 4 bases, with 17 bases separating them. CDR3 length equals 17 residues. The CDR3 loop is CASSQGVALEGYNEQFF. CDR3 in DNA: TGCGCCAGCAGCCAAGGAGTTGCCTTAGAGGGGTACAATGAGCAGTTCTTC.

This sequence joins TRBV7-3 and TRBJ1-1, with 10 bases identical to TRBD1. Germline lookup yields CDR1 SGHTA and CDR2 FQGTGA. Losses at the gene ends were 3 bases for V and 11 bases for J; bases not matched to a gene: 6. The CDR3 runs to 13 residues. The CDR3 spells CASSFGTGAVAFF. Here the CDR3 DNA reads TGTGCCAGCAGCTTTGGGACAGGGGCGGTGGCTTTCTTT.

The rearrangement uses TRBV18 and TRBJ2-5; TRBD1 matches at 7 bases. Per germline, CDR1 KGHSH and CDR2 LQKENI. The J segment lost 2 bases and the V segment lost 6 bases, leaving 6 bases of the junction unmatched. This CDR3 is built from 14 residues. CDR3 in amino acids: CASSHRGKQETQYF. The CDR3 region has the DNA TGTGCCAGCTCGCACAGGGGAAAACAAGAGACCCAGTACTTC.

V gene TRBV12-3 or TRBV12-4 combines with J gene TRBJ1-6; 12 nucleotides line up with TRBD1. The V gene end was trimmed by 7 bases and the J gene end by 8 bases; junction bases not matched to a gene: 6. CDR3 size: 15 residues. The CDR3 sequence: CASNRGQGADSPLHF. The CDR3 bases are TGTGCCAGCAATCGGGGACAGGGGGCTGATTCACCCCTCCACTTT.

This clonotype has only a few counts. The chain carries TRBV5-6 and TRBJ2-3, with 12 positions matching TRBD2. Germline CDR1 SGHDT, CDR2 YYEEEE. V trimming: 3 bases; J trimming: 3 bases; junction bases outside the gene matches: 11. The CDR3 totals 18 residues. The CDR3 spells CASSSLSSGGARTDTQYF. In DNA, the CDR3 is TGTGCCAGCAGCTCCCTTTCTAGCGGGGGGGCTAGGACAGATACGCAGTATTTT.

This clonotype occurred a few times. The genes are TRBV2 and TRBJ2-4; D may be TRBD2 (6 bases). Germline V gives CDR1 SNHLY, CDR2 FYNNEI. The length of the CDR3 is 14 residues. V lost 5 bases to trimming and J lost 8 bases, with 16 bases between them. The CDR3 region has the DNA TGTGCCAGCAGTCCCCCCGGGGGAGAGGACATTCAGTACTTC. Amino acid sequence: CASSPPGGEDIQYF.